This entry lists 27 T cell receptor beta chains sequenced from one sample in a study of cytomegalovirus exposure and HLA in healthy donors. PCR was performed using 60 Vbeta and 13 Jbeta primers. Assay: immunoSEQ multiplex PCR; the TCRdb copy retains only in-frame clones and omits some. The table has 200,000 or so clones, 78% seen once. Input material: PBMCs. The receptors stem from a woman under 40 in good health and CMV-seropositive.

The CDR3 DNA follows: TGCGCCAGCAGCCAGGCAGATAGCGAAATCTACGAGCAGTACTTC. Its translation: CASSQADSEIYEQYF. The chain uses TRBV4-1 and TRBJ2-7; the D gene is possibly TRBD2 (5 bases). This CDR3 comprises 15 residues. CDR1 is MGHRA, CDR2 YSYEKL, per germline. V lost 3 bases to trimming and J lost 3 bases, with 15 bases between them.

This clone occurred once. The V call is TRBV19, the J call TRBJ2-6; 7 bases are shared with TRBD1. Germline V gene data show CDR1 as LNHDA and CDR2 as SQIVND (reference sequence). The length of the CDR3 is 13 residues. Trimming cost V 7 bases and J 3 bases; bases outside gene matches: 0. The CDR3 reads CASNRGGANVLTF. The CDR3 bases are TGTGCCAGTAACAGGGGTGGGGCCAACGTCCTGACTTTC.

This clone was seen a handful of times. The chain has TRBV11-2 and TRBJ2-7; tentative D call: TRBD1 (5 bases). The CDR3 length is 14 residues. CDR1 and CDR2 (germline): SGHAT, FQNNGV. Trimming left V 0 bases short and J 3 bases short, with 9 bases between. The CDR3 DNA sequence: TGTGCCAGCAGCTTAGATCAGGGAAACTACGAGCAGTACTTC. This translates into CASSLDQGNYEQYF.

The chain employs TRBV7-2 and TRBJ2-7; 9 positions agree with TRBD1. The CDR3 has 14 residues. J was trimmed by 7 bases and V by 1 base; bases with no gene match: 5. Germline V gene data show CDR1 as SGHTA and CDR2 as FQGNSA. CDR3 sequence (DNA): TGTGCCAGCAGCTTAGTAGGACAGGGGATTGAGCAGTACTTC. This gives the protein CASSLVGQGIEQYF.

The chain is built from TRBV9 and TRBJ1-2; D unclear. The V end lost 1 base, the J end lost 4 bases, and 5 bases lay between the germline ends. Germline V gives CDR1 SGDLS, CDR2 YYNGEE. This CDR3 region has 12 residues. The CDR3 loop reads CASSVLSYGYTF. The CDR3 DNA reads TGTGCCAGCAGCGTACTTAGCTATGGCTACACCTTC.

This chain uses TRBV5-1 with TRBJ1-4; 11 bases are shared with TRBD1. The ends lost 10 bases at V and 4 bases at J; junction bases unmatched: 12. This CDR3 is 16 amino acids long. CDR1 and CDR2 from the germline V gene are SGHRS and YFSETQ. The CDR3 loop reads CAGPGQGVMNNEKLFF. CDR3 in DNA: TGCGCCGGACCGGGACAGGGGGTAATGAATAATGAAAAACTGTTTTTT.

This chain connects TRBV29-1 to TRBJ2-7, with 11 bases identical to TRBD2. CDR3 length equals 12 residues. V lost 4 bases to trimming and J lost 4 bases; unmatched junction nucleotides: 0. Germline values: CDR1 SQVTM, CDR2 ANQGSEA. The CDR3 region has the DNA TGCAGCGTTGGACTAGCGGGGTACGAGCAGTACTTC. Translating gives CSVGLAGYEQYF.

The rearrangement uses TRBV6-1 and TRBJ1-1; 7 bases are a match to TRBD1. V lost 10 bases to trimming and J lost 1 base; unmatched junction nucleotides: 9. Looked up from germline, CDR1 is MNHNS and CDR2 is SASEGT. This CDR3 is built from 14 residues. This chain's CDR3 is CATGQERRNTEAFF. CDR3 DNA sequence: TGTGCCACCGGACAGGAGCGGAGGAACACTGAAGCTTTCTTT.

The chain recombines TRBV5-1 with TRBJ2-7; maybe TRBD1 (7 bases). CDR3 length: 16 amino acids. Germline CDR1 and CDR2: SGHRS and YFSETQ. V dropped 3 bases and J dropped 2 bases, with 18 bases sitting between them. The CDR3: CASSWGARQGPYEQYF. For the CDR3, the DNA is TGCGCCAGCAGCTGGGGGGCGAGACAGGGTCCCTACGAGCAGTACTTC.

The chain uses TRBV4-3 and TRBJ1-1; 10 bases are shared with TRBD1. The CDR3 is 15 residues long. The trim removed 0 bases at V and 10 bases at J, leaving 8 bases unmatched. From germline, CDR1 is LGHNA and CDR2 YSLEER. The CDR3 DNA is TGCGCCAGCAGCCAAGATAGGACAGGGGGGGCTGGAGCTTTCTTT. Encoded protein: CASSQDRTGGAGAFF.

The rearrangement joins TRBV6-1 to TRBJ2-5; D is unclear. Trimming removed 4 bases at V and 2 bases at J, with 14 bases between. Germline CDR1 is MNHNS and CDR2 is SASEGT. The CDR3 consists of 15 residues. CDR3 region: CASSVLTYRQETQYF. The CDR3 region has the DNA TGTGCCAGCAGTGTCTTGACTTACCGACAAGAGACCCAGTACTTC.

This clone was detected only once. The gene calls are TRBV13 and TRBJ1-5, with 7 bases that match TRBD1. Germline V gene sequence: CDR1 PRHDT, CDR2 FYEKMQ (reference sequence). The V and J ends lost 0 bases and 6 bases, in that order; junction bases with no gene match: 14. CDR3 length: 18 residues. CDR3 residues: CASSLGRVRGQKIQPQHF. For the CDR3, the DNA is TGTGCCAGCAGCTTAGGCCGAGTTAGGGGGCAAAAAATTCAGCCCCAGCATTTT.

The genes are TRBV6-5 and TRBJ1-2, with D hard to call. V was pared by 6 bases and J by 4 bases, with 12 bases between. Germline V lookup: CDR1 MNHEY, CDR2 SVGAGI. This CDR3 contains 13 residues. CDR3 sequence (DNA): TGTGCCAGCAGCGCTTCCACTGGCTATGGCTACACCTTC. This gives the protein CASSASTGYGYTF.

The CDR3 DNA sequence: TGTGCCATCAGGGAAGAACAGGGCACTGAAGCTTTCTTT. Amino acids: CAIREEQGTEAFF. V gene TRBV10-3 combines with J gene TRBJ1-1; maybe TRBD1 (6 bases). Trimming took off 6 bases at V and 4 bases at J, with 12 bases between the two ends. The CDR3 extends over 13 amino acids. Germline V gives CDR1 ENHRY, CDR2 SYGVKD.

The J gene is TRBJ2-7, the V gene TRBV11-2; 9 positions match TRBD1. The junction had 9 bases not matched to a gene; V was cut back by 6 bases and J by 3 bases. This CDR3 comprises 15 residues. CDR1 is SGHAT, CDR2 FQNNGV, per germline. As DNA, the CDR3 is TGTGCCAGCAGTTACACGGGGACAGGGATCTACGAGCAGTACTTC. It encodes CASSYTGTGIYEQYF.

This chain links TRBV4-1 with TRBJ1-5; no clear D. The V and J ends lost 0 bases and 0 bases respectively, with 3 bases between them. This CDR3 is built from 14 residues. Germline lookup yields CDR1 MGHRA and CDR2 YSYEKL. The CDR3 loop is CASSQEYSNQPQHF. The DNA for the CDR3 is TGCGCCAGCAGCCAAGAATATAGCAATCAGCCCCAGCATTTT.

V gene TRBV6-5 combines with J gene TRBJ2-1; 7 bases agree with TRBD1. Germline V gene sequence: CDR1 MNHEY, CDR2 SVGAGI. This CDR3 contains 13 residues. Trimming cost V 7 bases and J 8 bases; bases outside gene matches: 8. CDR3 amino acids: CASKKQGSDEQFF. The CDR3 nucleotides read TGTGCCAGCAAAAAACAGGGGTCCGATGAGCAGTTCTTC.

This CDR3 reads CASSLDYSSNEQFF. The CDR3 bases are TGTGCCAGCAGCTTGGACTACAGTTCCAATGAGCAGTTCTTC. The genes are TRBV7-6 and TRBJ2-1; maybe TRBD2 (6 bases). The V and J ends lost 3 bases and 6 bases respectively, with 12 bases between them. The CDR3 has 14 residues. Germline values: CDR1 SGHVS, CDR2 FNYEAQ.

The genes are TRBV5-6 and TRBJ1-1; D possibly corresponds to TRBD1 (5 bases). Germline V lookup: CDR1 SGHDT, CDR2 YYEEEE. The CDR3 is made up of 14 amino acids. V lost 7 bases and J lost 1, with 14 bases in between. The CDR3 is CASQTLTENTEAFF. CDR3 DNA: TGTGCCAGCCAAACCTTGACAGAGAACACTGAAGCTTTCTTT. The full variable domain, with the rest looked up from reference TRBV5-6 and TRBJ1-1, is DAGVTQSPTHLIKTRGQQVTLRCSPKSGHDTVSWYQQALGQGPQFIFQYYEEEERQRGNFPDRFSGHQFPNYSSELNVNALLLGDSALYLCASQTLTENTEAFFGQGTRLTVV.

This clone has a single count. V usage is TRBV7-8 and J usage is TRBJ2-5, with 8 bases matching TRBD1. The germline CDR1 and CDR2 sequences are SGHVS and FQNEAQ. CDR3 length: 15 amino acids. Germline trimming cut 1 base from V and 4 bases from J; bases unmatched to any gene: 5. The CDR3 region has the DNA TGTGCCAGCAGCTTAGGGACAGGGTTGGGAGAGACCCAGTACTTC. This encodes CASSLGTGLGETQYF.

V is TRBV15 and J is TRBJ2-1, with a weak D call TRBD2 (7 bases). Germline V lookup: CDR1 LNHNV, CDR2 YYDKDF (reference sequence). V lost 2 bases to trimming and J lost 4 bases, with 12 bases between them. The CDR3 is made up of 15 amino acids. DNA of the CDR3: TGTGCCACCAGCAGAAAACAGGGAGGGTACAATGAGCAGTTCTTC. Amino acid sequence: CATSRKQGGYNEQFF.

The CDR3 region has the DNA TGTGCCAGCAGCCCCTACGCTGCGGGCTTCTACGAGCAGTACTTC. Encoded protein: CASSPYAAGFYEQYF. The chain is built from TRBV7-9 and TRBJ2-7, with a weak D call TRBD2 (5 bases). The CDR3 spans 15 residues. Per the germline V gene, CDR1 is SEHNR and CDR2 is FQNEAQ (reference sequence). V dropped 5 bases and J dropped 3 bases, with 17 bases sitting between them.

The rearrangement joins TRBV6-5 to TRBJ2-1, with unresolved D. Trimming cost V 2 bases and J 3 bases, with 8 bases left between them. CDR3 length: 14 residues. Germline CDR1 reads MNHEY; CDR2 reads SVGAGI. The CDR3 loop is CASSYARFYNEQFF. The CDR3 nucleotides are TGTGCCAGCAGTTACGCCAGGTTCTACAATGAGCAGTTCTTC.

The DNA of the CDR3 is TGTGCCAGCAGCCAAGAACTCGCGGGGGGCACCGGGAACACCGGGGAGCTGTTTTTT. Residues: CASSQELAGGTGNTGELFF. This chain joins TRBV4-2 and TRBJ2-2; 8 bases fit TRBD2. J was trimmed by 1 base and V by 0 bases; bases with no gene match: 10. Looked up from germline, CDR1 is LGHNA and CDR2 is YNFKEQ. CDR3 length equals 19 residues.

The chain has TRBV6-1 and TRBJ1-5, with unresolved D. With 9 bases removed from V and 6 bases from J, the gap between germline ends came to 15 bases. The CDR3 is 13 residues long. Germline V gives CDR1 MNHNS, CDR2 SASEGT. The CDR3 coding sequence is TGTGCCAGTCGAGGGCACAGTAGTCAGCCCCAGCATTTT. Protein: CASRGHSSQPQHF.

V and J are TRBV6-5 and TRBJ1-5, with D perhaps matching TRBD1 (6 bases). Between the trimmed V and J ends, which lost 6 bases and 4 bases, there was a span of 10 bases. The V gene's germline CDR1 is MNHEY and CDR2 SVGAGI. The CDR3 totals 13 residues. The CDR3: CASRWGQNQPQHF. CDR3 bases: TGTGCCAGCAGATGGGGACAAAATCAGCCCCAGCATTTT.

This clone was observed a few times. The CDR3, as DNA: TGTGCCAGCTCACCGAGGGGGGAGACCCAGTACTTC. Translation gives CASSPRGETQYF. This chain joins TRBV18 and TRBJ2-5; D is perhaps TRBD1 (6 bases). Trimming took off 3 bases at V and 5 bases at J, with 7 bases between the two ends. The CDR3 sequence is 12 residues long. Germline CDR1 KGHSH, CDR2 LQKENI.